The present entry profiles one T cell receptor beta chain with its context. Antigen specificity is unknown. Genomic DNA, serving as template, underwent TCR beta VDJ and CDR3 profiling. TCRdb re-called the reads through MiXCR, storing one row per CDR3 protein. The repertoire has about 160,000 distinct CDR3 sequences, roughly two thirds of them found once; the top ten carry more than 35%. For sequencing, patients were chosen who had shown expansion of CD8+CD57+ cells by flow cytometry. With no exception, the patients had severe acquired aplastic anemia. The record originates from a study of CD8+CD57+ T cells in acquired aplastic anemia. Study background: Sorted cells (CD4+ and CD8+) yielded DNA amounts that averaged approximately 3.2 ug.

Trimming at V came to 10 bases and at J to 1 base, leaving 5 bases not matched to a gene. Germline CDR1 is ENHRY and CDR2 is SYGVKD. CDR3 size: 14 residues. Study results and limitations: In common between the patients and the controls were approximately 30 CD8+ CDR3 sequences.

The sample taken for sequencing was sorted CD4+, CD8+, or CD8+CD57+ T cells (not recorded which) from PBMCs. This chain links TRBV10-3 with TRBJ2-5, with 11 bases matching TRBD2. This sequence was found in a human donor with aplastic anemia. Here the CDR3 DNA reads TGTGCCAGCACCGGGACTAGCGGCCAAGAGACCCAGTACTTC. Residues: CASTGTSGQETQYF.